Following are 14 T cell receptor beta chains from one sample sequenced in a study of molecular identifiers for immune sequencing clone quantification. TCRdb analysed the PCR reads with MiXCR anew, one entry per CDR3 protein. Of about 630,000 distinct CDR3 sequences in the sample, around 25% were seen once. Sequencing was done on a sample of naive CD8+ T cells from blood, with Jurkat cell RNA spiked in. Subset indicated: FACS-sorted CD8+CD4-CCR7+CD45RA+ naive T cells. The receptor source for this set is a human donor in good health. Some libraries in this study had Jurkat cell RNA spiked in.

V gene TRBV6-2 or TRBV6-3 combines with J gene TRBJ1-1; D may be TRBD1 (5 bases). Trimming took off 2 bases at V and 4 bases at J, with 11 bases between the two ends. The V gene's germline CDR1 is MNHEY and CDR2 SVGEGT. This CDR3 comprises 14 residues. This CDR3 is CASSYALGGTEAFF. The CDR3 nucleotides read TGTGCCAGCAGTTACGCTTTGGGGGGCACTGAAGCTTTCTTT.

Many counts were recorded for this clonotype. This rearrangement joins TRBV10-3 to TRBJ2-6; D might be TRBD1 (5 bases). The V and J ends lost 5 bases and 3 bases respectively, with 14 bases between them. Germline CDR1 ENHRY, CDR2 SYGVKD. This CDR3 is built from 16 residues. CDR3 protein: CAISPQGAGGANVLTF. Written as DNA, the CDR3 is TGTGCCATCAGTCCGCAAGGGGCTGGTGGGGCCAACGTCCTGACTTTC.

This clonotype has ten or more counts. This chain connects TRBV6-6 to TRBJ2-2; TRBD1 aligns across 8 bases. The germline V gene encodes CDR1 MNHNY and CDR2 SVGAGI (reference sequence). The J segment lost 0 bases and the V segment lost 5 bases, leaving 5 bases of the junction unmatched. The CDR3 length is 16 residues. The CDR3: CASSDPGGANTGELFF. The CDR3 region has the DNA TGTGCCAGCAGTGATCCAGGGGGCGCGAACACCGGGGAGCTGTTTTTT.

This clonotype was seen a handful of times. The rearrangement joins TRBV4-1 to TRBJ1-6; maybe TRBD1 (5 bases). The germline V gene has CDR1 MGHRA and CDR2 YSYEKL. This CDR3 region has 17 residues. Trimming took 2 bases from V and 4 from J, leaving 15 bases between them. CDR3 DNA sequence: TGCGCCAGCAGCCAAACCTCCGGGACTGAGTATAATTCACCCCTCCACTTT. Its protein is CASSQTSGTEYNSPLHF.

This clonotype was counted a few times. The genes are TRBV11-2 and TRBJ1-3; TRBD1 is a possible D gene (5 bases). This CDR3 has 19 residues. The germline V gene has CDR1 SGHAT and CDR2 FQNNGV. V shed 4 bases and J shed 0 bases, with 22 bases lying between them. The CDR3 protein is CASSSPGLLPSLSGNTIYF. In nucleotides, the CDR3 is TGTGCCAGCAGCTCTCCGGGACTCCTTCCATCTCTCTCTGGAAACACCATATATTTT. Complete variable domain (other parts from reference TRBV11-2 and TRBJ1-3): EAGVAQSPRYKIIEKRQSVAFWCNPISGHATLYWYQQILGQGPKLLIQFQNNGVVDDSQLPKDRFSAERLKGVDSTLKIQPAKLEDSAVYLCASSSPGLLPSLSGNTIYFGEGSWLTVV.

Regarding this clonotype: A much larger clone differs by one base, so this may be a read error. The rearrangement uses TRBV7-2 and TRBJ1-1; 9 bases agree with TRBD1. The length of the CDR3 is 14 residues. Trimming removed 4 bases from V and 6 bases from J; junction bases left unmatched: 6. CDR1 is SGHTA, CDR2 FQGNSA, per germline. DNA of the CDR3: TGTGCCAGCAGCTCACAGGGGGCGGACTCTGAAGCTTTCTTT. This sequence encodes CASSSQGADSEAFF. The full variable domain, completed using reference TRBV7-2 and TRBJ1-1, is GAGVSQSPSNKVTEKGKDVELRCDPISGHTALYWYRQSLGQGLEFLIYFQGNSAPDKSGLPSDRFSAERTGGSVSTLTIQRTQQEDSAVYLCASSSQGADSEAFFGQGTRLTVV.

The chain employs TRBV6-2 or TRBV6-3 and TRBJ2-1, with 7 bases lining up with TRBD2. Germline V gives CDR1 MNHEY, CDR2 SVGEGT. The CDR3 loop spans 15 amino acids. The V and J ends lost 7 bases and 3 bases, in that order; junction bases with no gene match: 9. CDR3 amino acids: CASNLHGGDYNEQFF. In DNA, the CDR3 is TGTGCCAGCAACTTACATGGGGGGGACTACAATGAGCAGTTCTTC.

Concerning this clonotype itself: The junction departs from the called germline gene at one end, perhaps through a read error. The chain has TRBV19 and TRBJ2-7, with TRBD2 identical over 12 bases. The V gene's germline CDR1 is LNHDA and CDR2 SQIVND (reference sequence). The CDR3 length is 15 residues. The CDR3: CASSYSTSGSYEQNF. For the CDR3, the DNA is TGTGCCAGTAGTTACTCGACTAGCGGGAGCTACGAGCAGAACTTC.

The chain recombines TRBV11-3 with TRBJ2-3; tentative D call: TRBD1 (5 bases). V shed 4 bases and J shed 2 bases, with 10 bases lying between them. The germline gives CDR1 SGHNT, CDR2 YENEEA. CDR3 length: 14 residues. CDR3: CASSSSTDTDTQYF. CDR3 bases: TGTGCCAGCAGCTCCTCGACAGACACAGATACGCAGTATTTT.

Ten or more counts support this clonotype. This chain connects TRBV5-6 to TRBJ1-3, with D perhaps TRBD1 (6 bases). V dropped 2 bases and J dropped 0 bases, with 9 bases sitting between them. The CDR3 contains 15 residues. Germline CDR1 is SGHDT and CDR2 is YYEEEE. DNA for the CDR3: TGTGCCAGCAGCTTTGGGACACCCTCTGGAAACACCATATATTTT. Its translation: CASSFGTPSGNTIYF.

This clonotype showed up just a few times. This may arise from a read error, as a much more abundant clone is one base away. The chain recombines TRBV6-6 with TRBJ2-6; D is perhaps TRBD2 (6 bases). CDR3 length: 18 amino acids. The germline gives CDR1 MNHNY, CDR2 SVGAGI (reference sequence). DNA for the CDR3: TGTGCCAGCGGTTACTCCCCCGTGGAGGGCTCTGGGGCCAACGTCCTGACTTTC. Amino acid sequence: CASGYSPVEGSGANVLTF.

J is TRBJ1-2 and V is TRBV9, with 8 bases lining up with TRBD1. The CDR3 is made up of 15 amino acids. V was pared by 2 bases and J by 1 base, with 4 bases of the junction left unmatched. CDR1 and CDR2 (germline): SGDLS, YYNGEE. Written as DNA, the CDR3 is TGTGCCAGCAGCGTGGGGACAGGCTTTAACTATGGCTACACCTTC. Translating it yields CASSVGTGFNYGYTF.

The chain combines TRBV4-3 with TRBJ2-7, with D tentatively TRBD1 or TRBD2 (6 bases each). Germline lookup yields CDR1 LGHNA and CDR2 YSLEER. This CDR3 spans 15 amino acids. Deletions cut 8 bases from V and 2 bases from J, with 19 bases between. The CDR3 nucleotides are TGCGCCAGCGGCCCGTCGTCGAGGGGGGCCTACGAGCAGTACTTC. Protein product: CASGPSSRGAYEQYF.

The V and J genes are TRBV7-9 and TRBJ1-1; D unclear. CDR1 and CDR2 from the germline V gene are SEHNR and FQNEAQ (reference sequence). The V end lost 1 base, the J end lost 8 bases, and 11 bases lay between the germline ends. CDR3 length: 13 residues. The CDR3 nucleotides are TGTGCCAGCAGCTTAGAGGTCGTCAGAGAAGCTTTCTTT. Translating gives CASSLEVVREAFF. Based on the CDR3 plus reference TRBV7-9 and TRBJ1-1, the full variable domain is DTGVSQNPRHKITKRGQNVTFRCDPISEHNRLYWYRQTLGQGPEFLTYFQNEAQLEKSRLLSDRFSAERPKGSFSTLEIQRTEQGDSAMYLCASSLEVVREAFFGQGTRLTVV.